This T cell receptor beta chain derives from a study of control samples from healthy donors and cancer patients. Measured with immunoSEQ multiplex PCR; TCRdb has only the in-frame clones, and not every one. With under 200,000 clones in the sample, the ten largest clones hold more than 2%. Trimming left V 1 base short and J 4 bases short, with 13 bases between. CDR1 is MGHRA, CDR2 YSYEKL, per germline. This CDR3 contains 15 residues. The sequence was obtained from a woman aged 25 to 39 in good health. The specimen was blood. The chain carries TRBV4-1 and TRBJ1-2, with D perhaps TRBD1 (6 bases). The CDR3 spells CASSQGVQGSYGYTF. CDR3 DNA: TGCGCCAGCAGCCAAGGGGTACAGGGATCCTATGGCTACACCTTC.